This T cell receptor beta chain was found in a study of identical twins. One entry per CDR3 protein, called by TCRdb with MiXCR from the 5' RACE reads. The table lists approximately 470,000 distinct CDR3 sequences, approximately 14% of them singletons. This CDR3 spans 16 amino acids. Per germline, CDR1 SNHLY and CDR2 FYNNEI. With 3 bases removed from V and 4 bases from J, the gap between germline ends came to 18 bases. This clonotype was observed at least ten times. Antigen unknown. Study-level findings and limits: Compared with unrelated sharing, twin-shared out-of-frame alpha sequences had more low-probability sequences. The authors drew conclusions from cross-sectional statistical analysis rather than following the same donors.

The same data also contributed to another study, on yellow fever vaccine responses in identical twins. That paper notes: Twins reportedly appeared to share part of their vaccine T cell response while keeping part individual.

The chain is built from TRBV2 and TRBJ2-5; D might be TRBD2 (6 bases). The TCR originated in a woman in her late teens or twenties in good health. The material sequenced was CD4+ T cells sorted from blood. The CDR3 sequence is CASSETSFMFRETQYF. The DNA of the CDR3 is TGTGCCAGCAGTGAGACTAGTTTCATGTTTCGAGAGACCCAGTACTTC.